What follows describes a single TCR beta chain. Trimming removed 4 bases from V and 0 bases from J; junction bases left unmatched: 9. The CDR3 runs to 16 residues. CDR1 SGHNT and CDR2 YYREEE come from the germline V gene (reference sequence). The data were produced by immunoSEQ multiplex PCR, yet TCRdb's version contains in-frame clones alone and is incomplete. The sample lists under 1,100,000 clones; about 75% were seen once. This entry comes from a study of shared clonotypes between healthy human individuals. The chain joins TRBV5-4 to TRBJ1-1, with 7 bases identical to TRBD1. The sequenced sample was memory CD4+ T cells sorted from blood. Subset specified: CD45RA-negative fraction. This clonotype was obtained from a man aged 18 to 29 in good health. In nucleotides, the CDR3 is TGTGCCAGCAGCCCGGGACAGTTAATGATGAACACTGAAGCTTTCTTT. This encodes CASSPGQLMMNTEAFF.